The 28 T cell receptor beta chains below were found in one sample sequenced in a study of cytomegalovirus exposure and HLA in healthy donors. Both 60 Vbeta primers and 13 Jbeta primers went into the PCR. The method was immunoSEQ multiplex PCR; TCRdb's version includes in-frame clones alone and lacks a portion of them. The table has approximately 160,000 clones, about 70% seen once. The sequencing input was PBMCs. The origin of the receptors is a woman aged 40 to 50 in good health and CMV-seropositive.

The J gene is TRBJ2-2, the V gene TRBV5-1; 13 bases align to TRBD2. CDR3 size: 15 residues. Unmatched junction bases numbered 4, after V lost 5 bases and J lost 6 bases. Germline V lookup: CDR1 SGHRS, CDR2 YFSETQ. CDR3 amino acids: CASRGLAGSPGELFF. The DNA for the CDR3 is TGCGCCAGCAGGGGACTAGCGGGATCCCCCGGGGAGCTGTTTTTT.

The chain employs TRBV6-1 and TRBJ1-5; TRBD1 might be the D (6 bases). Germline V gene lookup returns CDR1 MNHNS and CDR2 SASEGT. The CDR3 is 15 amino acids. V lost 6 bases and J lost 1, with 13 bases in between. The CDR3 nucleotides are TGTGCCAGCAGCCTAACCCAGGGGAGCAATCAGCCCCAGCATTTT. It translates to CASSLTQGSNQPQHF.

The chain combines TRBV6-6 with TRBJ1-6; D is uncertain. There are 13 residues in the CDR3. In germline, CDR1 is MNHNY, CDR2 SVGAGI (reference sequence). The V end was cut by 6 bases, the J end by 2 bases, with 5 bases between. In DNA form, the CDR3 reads TGTGCCAGCAGAACAGCCTATAATTCACCCCTCCACTTT. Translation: CASRTAYNSPLHF.

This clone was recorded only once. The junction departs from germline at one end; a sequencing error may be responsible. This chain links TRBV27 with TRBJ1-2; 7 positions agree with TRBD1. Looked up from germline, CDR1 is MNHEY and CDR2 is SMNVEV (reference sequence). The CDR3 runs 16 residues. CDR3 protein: CASSLKGTVANYGYPF. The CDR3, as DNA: TGTGCCAGCAGTTTAAAAGGGACAGTAGCTAACTATGGCTACCCCTTC.

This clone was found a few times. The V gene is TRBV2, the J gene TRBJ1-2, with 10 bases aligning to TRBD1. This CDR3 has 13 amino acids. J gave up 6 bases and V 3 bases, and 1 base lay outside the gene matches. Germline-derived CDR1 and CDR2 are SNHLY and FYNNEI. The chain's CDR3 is CASSETGGHGYTF. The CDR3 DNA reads TGTGCCAGCAGTGAGACAGGGGGCCATGGCTACACCTTC.

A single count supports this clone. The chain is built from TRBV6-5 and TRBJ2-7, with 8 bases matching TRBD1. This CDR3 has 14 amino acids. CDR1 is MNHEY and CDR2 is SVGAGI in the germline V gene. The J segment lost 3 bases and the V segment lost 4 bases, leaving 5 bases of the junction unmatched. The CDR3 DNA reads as TGTGCCAGCAGTTCCGGGACAGGACTCTACGAGCAGTACTTC. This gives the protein CASSSGTGLYEQYF.

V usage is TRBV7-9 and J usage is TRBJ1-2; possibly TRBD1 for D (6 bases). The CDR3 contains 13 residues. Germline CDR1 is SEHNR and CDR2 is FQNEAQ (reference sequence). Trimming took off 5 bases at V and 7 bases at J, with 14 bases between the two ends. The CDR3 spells CASSRGTLGGYTF. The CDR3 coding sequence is TGTGCCAGCAGCCGAGGGACACTCGGTGGCTACACCTTC.

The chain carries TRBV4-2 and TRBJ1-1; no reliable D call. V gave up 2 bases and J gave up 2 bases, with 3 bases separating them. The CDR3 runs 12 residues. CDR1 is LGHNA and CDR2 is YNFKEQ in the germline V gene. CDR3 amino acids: CASSQPNTEAFF. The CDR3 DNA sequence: TGTGCCAGCAGCCAACCAAACACTGAAGCTTTCTTT.

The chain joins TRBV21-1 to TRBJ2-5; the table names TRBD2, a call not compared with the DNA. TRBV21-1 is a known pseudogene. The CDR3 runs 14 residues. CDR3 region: CASSTRDLQETQYF. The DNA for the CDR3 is TGTGCCAGCAGCACAAGGGACTTACAAGAGACCCAGTACTTC.

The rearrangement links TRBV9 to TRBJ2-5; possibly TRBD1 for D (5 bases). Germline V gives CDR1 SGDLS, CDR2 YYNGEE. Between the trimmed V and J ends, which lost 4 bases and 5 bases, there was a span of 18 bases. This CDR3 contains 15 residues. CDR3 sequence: CASSPLGAGMETQYF. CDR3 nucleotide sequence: TGTGCCAGCAGCCCATTAGGTGCAGGGATGGAGACCCAGTACTTC.

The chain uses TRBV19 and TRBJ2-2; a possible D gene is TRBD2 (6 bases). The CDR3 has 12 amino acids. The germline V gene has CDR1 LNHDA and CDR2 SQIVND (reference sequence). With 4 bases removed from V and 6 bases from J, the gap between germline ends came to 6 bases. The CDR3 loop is CASSTGAGELFF. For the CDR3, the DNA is TGTGCCAGTAGTACGGGGGCCGGGGAGCTGTTTTTT.

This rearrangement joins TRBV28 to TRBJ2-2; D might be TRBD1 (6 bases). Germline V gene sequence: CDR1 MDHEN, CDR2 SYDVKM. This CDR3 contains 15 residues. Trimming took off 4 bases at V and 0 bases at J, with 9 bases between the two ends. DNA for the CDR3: TGTGCCAGCAGTTCGGCAGGGGCGAACACCGGGGAGCTGTTTTTT. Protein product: CASSSAGANTGELFF.

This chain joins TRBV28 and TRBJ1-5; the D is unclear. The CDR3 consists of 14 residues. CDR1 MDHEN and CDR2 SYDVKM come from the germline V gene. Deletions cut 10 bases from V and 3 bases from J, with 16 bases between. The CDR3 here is CATISTVLNQPQHF. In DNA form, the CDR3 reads TGTGCCACCATATCTACAGTCCTCAATCAGCCCCAGCATTTT.

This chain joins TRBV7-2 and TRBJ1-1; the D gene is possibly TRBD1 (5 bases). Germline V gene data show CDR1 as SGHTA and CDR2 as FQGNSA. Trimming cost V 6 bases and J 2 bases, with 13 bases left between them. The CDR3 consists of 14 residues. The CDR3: CASRLRGPNTEAFF. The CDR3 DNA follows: TGTGCCAGCAGGCTGCGGGGCCCCAACACTGAAGCTTTCTTT.

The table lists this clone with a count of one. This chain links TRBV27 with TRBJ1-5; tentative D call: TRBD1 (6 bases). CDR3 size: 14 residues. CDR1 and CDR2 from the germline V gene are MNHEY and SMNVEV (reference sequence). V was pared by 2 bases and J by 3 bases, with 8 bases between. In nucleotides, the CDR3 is TGTGCCAGCAGTTTAGGACAGTTCAATCAGCCCCAGCATTTT. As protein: CASSLGQFNQPQHF.

CDR3 coding DNA: TGTGCCAGCAGCTTAGAGAGGCGGCCCCAGCATTTT. Translated: CASSLERRPQHF. The chain couples TRBV7-2 to TRBJ1-5; unclear D gene. The CDR3 runs 12 residues. V was clipped by 1 base and J by 9 bases, with 7 bases between them. From germline, CDR1 is SGHTA and CDR2 FQGNSA.

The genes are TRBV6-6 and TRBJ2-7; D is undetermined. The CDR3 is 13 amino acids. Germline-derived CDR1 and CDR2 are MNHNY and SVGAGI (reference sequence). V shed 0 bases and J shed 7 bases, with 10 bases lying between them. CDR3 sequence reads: CASSYSTVDEQYF. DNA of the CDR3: TGTGCCAGCAGTTACTCCACAGTAGATGAGCAGTACTTC.

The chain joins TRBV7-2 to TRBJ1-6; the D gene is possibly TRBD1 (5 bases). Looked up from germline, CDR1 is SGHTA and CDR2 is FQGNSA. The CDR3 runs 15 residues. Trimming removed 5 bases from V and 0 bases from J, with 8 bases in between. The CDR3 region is CASSPDISYNSPLHF. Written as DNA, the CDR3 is TGTGCCAGCAGCCCGGACATCTCCTATAATTCACCCCTCCACTTT.

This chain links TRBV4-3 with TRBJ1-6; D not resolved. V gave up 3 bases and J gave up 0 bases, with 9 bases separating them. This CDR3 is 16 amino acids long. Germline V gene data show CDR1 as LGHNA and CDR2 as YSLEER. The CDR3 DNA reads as TGCGCCAGCAGCCATACTCGGAGCTCCTATAATTCACCCCTCCACTTT. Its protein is CASSHTRSSYNSPLHF.

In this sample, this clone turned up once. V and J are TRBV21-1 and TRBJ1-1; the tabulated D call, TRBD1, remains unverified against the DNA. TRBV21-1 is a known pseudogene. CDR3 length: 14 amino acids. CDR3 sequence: CASSGGQAGTEAFF. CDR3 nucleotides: TGTGCCAGCAGCGGGGGCCAGGCAGGCACTGAAGCTTTCTTT.

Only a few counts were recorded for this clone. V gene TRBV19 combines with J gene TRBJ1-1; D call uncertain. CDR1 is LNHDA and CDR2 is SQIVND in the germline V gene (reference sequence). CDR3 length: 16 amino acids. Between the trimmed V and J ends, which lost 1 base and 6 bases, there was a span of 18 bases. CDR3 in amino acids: CASSIVFSSPLAEAFF. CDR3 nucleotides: TGTGCCAGTAGTATAGTATTTTCATCACCTCTAGCTGAAGCTTTCTTT. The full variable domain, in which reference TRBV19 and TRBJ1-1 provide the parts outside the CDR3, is DGGITQSPKYLFRKEGQNVTLSCEQNLNHDAMYWYRQDPGQGLRLIYYSQIVNDFQKGDIAEGYSVSREKKESFPLTVTSAQKNPTAFYLCASSIVFSSPLAEAFFGQGTRLTVV.

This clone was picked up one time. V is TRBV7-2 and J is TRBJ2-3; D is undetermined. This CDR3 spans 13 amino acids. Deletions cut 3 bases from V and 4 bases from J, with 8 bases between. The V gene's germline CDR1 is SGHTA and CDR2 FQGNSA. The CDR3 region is CASSLTTPDTQYF. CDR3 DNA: TGTGCCAGCAGCTTGACAACTCCAGATACGCAGTATTTT.

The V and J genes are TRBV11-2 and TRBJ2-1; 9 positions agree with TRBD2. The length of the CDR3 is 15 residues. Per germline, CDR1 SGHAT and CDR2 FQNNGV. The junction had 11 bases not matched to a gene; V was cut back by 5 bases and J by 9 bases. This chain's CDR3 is CASSPPGLARPEQFF. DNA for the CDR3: TGTGCCAGCAGCCCTCCGGGACTAGCCCGACCTGAGCAGTTCTTC.

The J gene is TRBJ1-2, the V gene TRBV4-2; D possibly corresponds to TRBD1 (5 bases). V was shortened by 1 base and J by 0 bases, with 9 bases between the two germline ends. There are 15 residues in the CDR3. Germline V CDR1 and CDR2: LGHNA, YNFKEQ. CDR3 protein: CASSQVVTANYGYTF. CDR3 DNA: TGTGCCAGCAGCCAAGTGGTGACAGCTAACTATGGCTACACCTTC.

The CDR3 bases are TGTGCCAGCAGCCCGGAGGTCGGGGAGCTGTTTTTT. Translating gives CASSPEVGELFF. The gene calls are TRBV7-9 and TRBJ2-2; D might be TRBD2 (5 bases). In germline, CDR1 is SEHNR, CDR2 FQNEAQ (reference sequence). Trimming removed 5 bases at V and 7 bases at J, with 8 bases between. The CDR3 covers 12 residues. The full variable domain, its missing parts supplied by reference TRBV7-9 and TRBJ2-2, is DTGVSQNPRHKITKRGQNVTFRCDPISEHNRLYWYRQTLGQGPEFLTYFQNEAQLEKSRLLSDRFSAERPKGSFSTLEIQRTEQGDSAMYLCASSPEVGELFFGEGSRLTVL.

The CDR3 loop is CASSVRQLAKNIQYF. The CDR3 DNA follows: TGTGCCAGCAGCGTCAGACAGTTAGCCAAAAACATTCAGTACTTC. The chain has TRBV5-6 and TRBJ2-4; TRBD1 might be the D (5 bases). Germline V gene sequence: CDR1 SGHDT, CDR2 YYEEEE. The CDR3 is 15 amino acids. The V end lost 4 bases, the J end lost 0 bases, and 11 bases lay between the germline ends.

Here the CDR3 reads CASSATGGVGELFF. Here the CDR3 DNA reads TGTGCCAGCAGCGCGACAGGGGGGGTCGGGGAGCTGTTTTTT. The chain carries TRBV9 and TRBJ2-2; 9 bases agree with TRBD1. This CDR3 is 14 amino acids long. Germline CDR1 SGDLS, CDR2 YYNGEE. V was clipped by 3 bases and J by 7 bases; unmatched bases: 4.

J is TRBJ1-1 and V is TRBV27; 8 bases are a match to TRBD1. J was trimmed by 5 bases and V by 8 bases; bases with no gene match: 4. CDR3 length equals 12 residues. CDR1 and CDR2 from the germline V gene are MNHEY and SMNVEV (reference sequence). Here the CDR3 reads CASYTGGTEAFF. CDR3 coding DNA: TGTGCCAGCTATACAGGGGGGACTGAAGCTTTCTTT.